This T cell receptor beta chain is drawn from a study of STAT5B mutations in CD4+ large granular lymphocyte leukemia. The assay was immunoSEQ multiplex PCR, and TCRdb's table has in-frame clones only and misses some. The table includes about 46,000 clones, about 86% detected once. Comments on this clone: The antigen is not known.

Study-level results: 8/27 top patient clones versus 2/35 control clones were TRBV06-family. Without putative leukemic clones, patient CD4-sorted repertoires remained more clonal than healthy CD4+ repertoires.

The CDR3 spans 13 residues. Germline values: CDR1 LGHNA, CDR2 YNFKEQ. Trimming removed 3 bases at V and 3 bases at J, with 9 bases between. This TCR derives from a human donor in good health. V and J are TRBV4-2 and TRBJ2-7; maybe TRBD1 (5 bases). Sample: CD4+ T cells from blood buffy coats. The CDR3 here is CASSQTVFYEQYF. Written as DNA, the CDR3 is TGTGCCAGCAGCCAGACAGTTTTCTACGAGCAGTACTTC.